A selection of T cell receptor beta chains follows, all from one sample in a study of control samples from healthy donors and cancer patients. Using immunoSEQ multiplex PCR, the repertoire was profiled, and TCRdb retains in-frame clones only, with some absent. The top ten hold 4.9% of the sample, which has about 140,000 clones, approximately 88% seen once. The sequencing sample was made of blood. These receptors originate from a man aged 30 to 39 in good health. The CDR3 runs from the conserved cysteine through the conserved F or W.

V gene,J gene,CDR3 protein
TRBV2,TRBJ1-6,CASLPSSYNSPLHF
TRBV7-9,TRBJ2-7,CASSFKGTTYEQYF
TRBV11-1,TRBJ2-3,CASSLDGRAYTDTQYF
TRBV12-3/TRBV12-4,TRBJ2-7,CASSLVAVERYF
TRBV19,TRBJ2-3,CASSMGQRTDTQYF
TRBV11-3,TRBJ2-7,CASSSPRVTPGTGLSNEQYF
TRBV7-9,TRBJ2-5,CASSLAGTPGETQYF
TRBV5-1,TRBJ2-7,CASSLAVGEQYF
TRBV14,TRBJ2-7,CASSQDRSGPSPRKQYF
TRBV4-1,TRBJ1-5,CASSQADREYQPQHF
TRBV4-1,TRBJ1-2,CASSQEKWGPGYGYTF
TRBV7-3,TRBJ2-3,CASSLTGLAGGHTQYF
TRBV11-3,TRBJ2-3,CASSLDRGTDTQYF
TRBV10-3,TRBJ1-6,CAVQGASSPLHF
TRBV18,TRBJ2-7,CASSPDRGYYEQYF
TRBV25-1,TRBJ2-3,CASSTGGVSTDTQYF
TRBV6-5,TRBJ1-3,CASSYSEFYSGNTIYF
TRBV5-6,TRBJ2-5,CASSLVVSGGSRETQYF
TRBV7-3,TRBJ2-1,CASSLSSPRMSPEQFF
TRBV7-9,TRBJ2-7,CASSPTLKTYEQYF
TRBV29-1,TRBJ2-3,CSVEIRDRGIDTQYF
TRBV5-1,TRBJ1-1,CASSLGDRRATEAFF
TRBV30,TRBJ1-3,CAWQPGRLSSGNTIYF
TRBV12-3/TRBV12-4,TRBJ2-7,CASSAKIDEQYF
TRBV10-2,TRBJ1-6,CASSDRDDGDSPLHF
TRBV6-5,TRBJ1-2,CASSYWEGEYVGYTF
TRBV24-1,TRBJ2-7,CATSDAGVHYEQYF
TRBV5-1,TRBJ2-5,CASSSGLGGETQYF
TRBV9,TRBJ1-1,CASSVEPRGGTEAFF
TRBV19,TRBJ2-3,CASSIGGVRTDTQYF
TRBV6-6,TRBJ1-5,CASSYQFTGTQPQHF
TRBV20-1,TRBJ2-5,CSASSGTQYF
TRBV19,TRBJ2-7,CASSNRQGNNEQYF
TRBV2,TRBJ1-3,CASSRDISGNTIYF
TRBV7-3,TRBJ2-2,CASKSTPNTGELFF
TRBV19,TRBJ1-4,CAAGFGEKLFF
TRBV19,TRBJ2-6,CASIPFHGAGANVLTF
TRBV25-1,TRBJ1-3,CASSDPGTGGNTIYF
TRBV21-1,TRBJ2-7,CATLVELAGNYEQYF
TRBV10-3,TRBJ2-3,CAIGEGDTQYF
TRBV7-2,TRBJ2-3,CASSSADTQYF
TRBV16,TRBJ2-7,CASSPLGGTASYEQYF